This paragraph covers one T cell receptor (beta chain) sequence. Its antigen remains unidentified. The entry originates in a study of T cell repertoires in cytomegalovirus infection. Overall study: Public signatures in TCR beta pointed to CMV infection and matching HLA type.

TCRdb itself ran the reads through MiXCR, one entry per CDR3 protein. Of some 230,000 distinct CDR3 sequences listed, approximately 24% are singletons. This CDR3 has 13 residues. V was shortened by 5 bases and J by 5 bases, with 9 bases between the two germline ends. Per germline, CDR1 MDHEN and CDR2 SYDVKM. Study-level findings and limits: Public TCR beta family frequency separated CMV-and-HLA carriers, including in an independent cohort. The ex vivo response was dominated by HLA-C-restricted CMV-specific TCR beta clonotypes.

This TCR was sampled from a human donor in good health (CMV status not recorded). Some clones in this sample may be carry-over from other donors' samples. The V call is TRBV28, the J call TRBJ2-2, with unresolved D. The sample was CD8+ T cells from PBMCs. This CDR3 is CASSPLVTGELFF. Written as DNA, the CDR3 is TGTGCCAGCAGTCCACTTGTAACCGGGGAGCTGTTTTTT.